The table lists the clone carrying this T cell receptor (beta chain) with a few counts. This sample stems from a study of blood T cell repertoires in COVID-19. This study enrolled people aged roughly 18 to 89 from about two dozen US geographic areas. Clinical history reported by participants formed the basis on which cohorts were assigned. Methods used by the authors: Reference gene primers were amplified, and this amplification served to estimate nucleated cell counts. The data were produced by immunoSEQ multiplex PCR, yet TCRdb's version contains in-frame clones alone and is incomplete. From that table come the V and J calls and clone size; the DNA was used to work out D and trimming. Of almost 250,000 clones in the sample, around 89% were seen once. In germline, CDR1 is SGHTA, CDR2 FQGNSA. The length of the CDR3 is 15 residues. Trimming shortened V by 1 base and J by 5 bases, and 9 bases separated the two germline ends.

Sequencing was performed on PBMCs or T cells enriched from blood (not recorded which). This receptor was taken from a woman in her 30s who had recovered from COVID-19. The chain links TRBV7-2 to TRBJ1-6, with TRBD1 as a possible D gene (6 bases). CDR3 DNA: TGTGCCAGCAGCTTAGGTCCAGGGGATAATTCACCCCTCCACTTT. Its translation is CASSLGPGDNSPLHF. Full variable domain (missing parts from reference TRBV7-2 and TRBJ1-6): GAGVSQSPSNKVTEKGKDVELRCDPISGHTALYWYRQSLGQGLEFLIYFQGNSAPDKSGLPSDRFSAERTGGSVSTLTIQRTQQEDSAVYLCASSLGPGDNSPLHFGNGTRLTVT.